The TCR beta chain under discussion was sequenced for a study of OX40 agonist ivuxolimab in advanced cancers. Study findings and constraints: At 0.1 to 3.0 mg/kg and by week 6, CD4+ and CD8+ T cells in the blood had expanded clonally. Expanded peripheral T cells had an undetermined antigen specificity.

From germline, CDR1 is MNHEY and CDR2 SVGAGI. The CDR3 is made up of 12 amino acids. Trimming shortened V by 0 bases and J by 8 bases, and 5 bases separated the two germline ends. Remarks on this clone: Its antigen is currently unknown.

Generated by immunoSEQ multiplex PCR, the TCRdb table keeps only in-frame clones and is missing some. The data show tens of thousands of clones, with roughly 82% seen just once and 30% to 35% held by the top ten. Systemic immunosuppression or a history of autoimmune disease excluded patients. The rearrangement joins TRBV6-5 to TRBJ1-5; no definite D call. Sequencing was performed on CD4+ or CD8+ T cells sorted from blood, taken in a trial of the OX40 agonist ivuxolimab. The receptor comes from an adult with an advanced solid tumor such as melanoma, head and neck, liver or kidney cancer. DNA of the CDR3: TGTGCCAGCAGTTACTCGAGGGAGCCCCAGCATTTT. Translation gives CASSYSREPQHF.